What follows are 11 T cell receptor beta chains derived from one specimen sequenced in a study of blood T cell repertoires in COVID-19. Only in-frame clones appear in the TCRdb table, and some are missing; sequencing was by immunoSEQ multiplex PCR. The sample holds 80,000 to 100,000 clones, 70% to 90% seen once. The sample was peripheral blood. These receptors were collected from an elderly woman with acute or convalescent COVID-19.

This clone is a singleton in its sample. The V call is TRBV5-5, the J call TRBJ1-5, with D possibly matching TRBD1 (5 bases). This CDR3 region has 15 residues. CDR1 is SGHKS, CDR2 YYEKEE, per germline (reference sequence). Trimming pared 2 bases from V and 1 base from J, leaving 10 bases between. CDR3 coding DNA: TGTGCCAGCAGCTTCGGTGGGGGGAGCAATCAGCCCCAGCATTTT. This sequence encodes CASSFGGGSNQPQHF.

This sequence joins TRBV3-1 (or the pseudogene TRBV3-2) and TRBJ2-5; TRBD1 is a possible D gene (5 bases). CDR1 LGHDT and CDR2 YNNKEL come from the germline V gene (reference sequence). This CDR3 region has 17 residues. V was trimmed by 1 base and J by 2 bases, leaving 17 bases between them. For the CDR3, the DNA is TGTGCCAGCAGCCAAGTTGGGGCAGGGTATTCGCAAGAGACCCAGTACTTC. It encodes CASSQVGAGYSQETQYF.

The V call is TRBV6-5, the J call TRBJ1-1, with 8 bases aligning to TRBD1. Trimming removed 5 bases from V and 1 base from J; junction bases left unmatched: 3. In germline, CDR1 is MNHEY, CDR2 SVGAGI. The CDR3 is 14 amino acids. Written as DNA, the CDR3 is TGTGCCAGCAGTAAACAGGGGGGGAACACTGAAGCTTTCTTT. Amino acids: CASSKQGGNTEAFF.

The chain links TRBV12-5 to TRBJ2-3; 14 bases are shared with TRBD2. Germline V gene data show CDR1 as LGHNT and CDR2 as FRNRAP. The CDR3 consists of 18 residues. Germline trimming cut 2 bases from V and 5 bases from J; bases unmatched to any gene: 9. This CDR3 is CASGLYMTSGGALDTQYF. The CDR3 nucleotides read TGTGCTAGTGGTTTGTACATGACTAGCGGGGGGGCACTAGATACGCAGTATTTT.

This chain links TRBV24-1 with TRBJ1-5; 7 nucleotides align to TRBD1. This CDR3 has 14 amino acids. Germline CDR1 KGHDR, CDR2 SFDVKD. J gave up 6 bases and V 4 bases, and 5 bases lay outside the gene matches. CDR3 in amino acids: CATSDATGSQPQHF. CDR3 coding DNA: TGTGCCACCAGTGACGCGACAGGGTCTCAGCCCCAGCATTTT.

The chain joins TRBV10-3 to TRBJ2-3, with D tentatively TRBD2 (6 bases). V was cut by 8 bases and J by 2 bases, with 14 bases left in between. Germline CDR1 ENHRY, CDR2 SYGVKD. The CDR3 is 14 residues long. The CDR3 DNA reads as TGTGCCATCGCAGGGACGGGGGTCACAGATACGCAGTATTTT. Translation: CAIAGTGVTDTQYF.

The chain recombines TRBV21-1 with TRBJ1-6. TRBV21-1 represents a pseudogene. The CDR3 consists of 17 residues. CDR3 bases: TGTGCCAGCAGCAGTCGGGAAGCGGGACTTAGCTACTCACCCCTCCACTTT. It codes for CASSSREAGLSYSPLHF.

The CDR3 reads CASSRDRPTEAFF. DNA of the CDR3: TGTGCCAGCAGTCGGGACAGGCCCACTGAAGCTTTCTTT. The rearrangement links TRBV7-9 to TRBJ1-1; TRBD1 agrees at 8 bases. V gave up 6 bases and J gave up 4 bases; unmatched junction bases: 4. Per germline, CDR1 SEHNR and CDR2 FQNEAQ (reference sequence). The CDR3 loop spans 13 amino acids.

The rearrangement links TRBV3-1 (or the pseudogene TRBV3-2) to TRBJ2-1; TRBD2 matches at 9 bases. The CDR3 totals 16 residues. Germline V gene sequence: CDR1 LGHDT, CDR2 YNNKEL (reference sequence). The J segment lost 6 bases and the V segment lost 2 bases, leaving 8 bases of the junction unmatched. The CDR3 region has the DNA TGTGCCAGCAGCCAAAAGGCGGGGGGGGCCATCAATGAGCAGTTCTTC. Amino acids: CASSQKAGGAINEQFF.

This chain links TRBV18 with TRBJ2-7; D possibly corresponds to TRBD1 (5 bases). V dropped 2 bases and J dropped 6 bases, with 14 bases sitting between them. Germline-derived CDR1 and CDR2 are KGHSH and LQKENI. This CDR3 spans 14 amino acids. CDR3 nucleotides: TGTGCCAGCTCACCAATGGGCAGGGTCGGCGAGCAGTACTTC. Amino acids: CASSPMGRVGEQYF.

The CDR3 here is CASSLTGTRAEAFF. DNA for the CDR3: TGTGCCAGCAGTTTGACAGGGACCCGAGCTGAAGCTTTCTTT. This chain links TRBV27 with TRBJ1-1; 7 positions match TRBD1. CDR3 length equals 14 residues. With 3 bases clipped from V and 6 bases from J, the junction kept 7 bases outside the gene matches. CDR1 is MNHEY, CDR2 SMNVEV, per germline (reference sequence).